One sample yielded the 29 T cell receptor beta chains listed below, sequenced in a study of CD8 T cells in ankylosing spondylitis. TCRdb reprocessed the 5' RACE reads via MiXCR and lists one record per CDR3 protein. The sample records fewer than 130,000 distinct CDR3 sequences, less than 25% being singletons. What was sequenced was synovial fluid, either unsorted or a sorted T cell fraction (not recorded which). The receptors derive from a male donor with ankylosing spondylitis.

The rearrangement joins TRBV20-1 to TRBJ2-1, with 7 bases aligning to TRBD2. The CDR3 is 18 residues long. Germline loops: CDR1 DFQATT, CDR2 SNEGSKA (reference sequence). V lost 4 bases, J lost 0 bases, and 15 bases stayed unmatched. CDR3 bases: TGCAGTGCTATCGACCCTAGCGGCCACAGGAGCTCCTACAATGAGCAGTTCTTC. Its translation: CSAIDPSGHRSSYNEQFF.

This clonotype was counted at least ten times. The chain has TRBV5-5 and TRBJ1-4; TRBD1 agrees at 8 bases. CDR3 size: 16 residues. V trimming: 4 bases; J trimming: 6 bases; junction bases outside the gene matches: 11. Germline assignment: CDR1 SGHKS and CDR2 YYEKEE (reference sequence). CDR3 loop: CASSAGGTRVDEKLFF. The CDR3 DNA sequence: TGTGCCAGCAGCGCAGGGGGCACTCGGGTTGATGAAAAACTGTTTTTT.

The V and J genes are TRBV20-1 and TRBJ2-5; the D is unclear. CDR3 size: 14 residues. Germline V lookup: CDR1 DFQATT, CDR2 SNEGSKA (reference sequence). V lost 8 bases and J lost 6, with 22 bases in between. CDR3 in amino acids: CSSDLIGNRQTQYF. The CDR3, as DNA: TGCAGTTCTGACCTGATTGGCAATCGGCAGACCCAGTACTTC.

DNA for the CDR3: TGTGCCAGCAGCCCCGGGGTCACCACGCACGATGAGCAGTTCTTC. Its protein is CASSPGVTTHDEQFF. The chain joins TRBV11-2 to TRBJ2-1; possible D gene TRBD2, 5 bases. CDR1 SGHAT and CDR2 FQNNGV come from the germline V gene. The CDR3 has 15 residues. V lost 5 bases and J lost 8, with 19 bases in between.

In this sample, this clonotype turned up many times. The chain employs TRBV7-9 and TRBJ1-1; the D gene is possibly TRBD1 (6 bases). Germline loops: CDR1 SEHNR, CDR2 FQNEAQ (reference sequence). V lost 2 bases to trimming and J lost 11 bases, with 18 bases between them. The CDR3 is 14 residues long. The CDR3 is CASSLSQGPEGAFF. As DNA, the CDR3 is TGTGCCAGCAGCTTAAGTCAGGGGCCCGAGGGGGCTTTCTTT.

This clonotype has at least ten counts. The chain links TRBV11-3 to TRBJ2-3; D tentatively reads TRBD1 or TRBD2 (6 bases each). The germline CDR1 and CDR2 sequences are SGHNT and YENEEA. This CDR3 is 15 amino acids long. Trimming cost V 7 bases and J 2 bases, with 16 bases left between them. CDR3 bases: TGTGCCAGCATGCCTGGGGGCGGGATCACAGATACGCAGTATTTT. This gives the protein CASMPGGGITDTQYF.

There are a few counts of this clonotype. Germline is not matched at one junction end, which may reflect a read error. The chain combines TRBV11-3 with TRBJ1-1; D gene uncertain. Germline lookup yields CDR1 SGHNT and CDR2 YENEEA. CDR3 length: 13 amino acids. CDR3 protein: CASSLSVNTEAFF. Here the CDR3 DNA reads TGTGCCAGCAGCTTATCTGTGAATACTGAAGCTTTCTTT.

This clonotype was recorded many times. The CDR3, as DNA: TGTGCCAGCAGCTTTTTTTACGGGGGGACCGGGGAGCTGTTTTTT. Translating it yields CASSFFYGGTGELFF. The chain employs TRBV11-3 and TRBJ2-2; 7 bases line up with TRBD2. Trimming at V came to 3 bases and at J to 5 bases, leaving 6 bases not matched to a gene. The CDR3 length is 15 residues. CDR1 and CDR2 from the germline V gene are SGHNT and YENEEA. Based on the CDR3 plus reference TRBV11-3 and TRBJ2-2, the full variable domain is EAGVVQSPRYKIIEKKQPVAFWCNPISGHNTLYWYLQNLGQGPELLIRYENEEAVDDSQLPKDRFSAERLKGVDSTLKIQPAELGDSAVYLCASSFFYGGTGELFFGEGSRLTVL.

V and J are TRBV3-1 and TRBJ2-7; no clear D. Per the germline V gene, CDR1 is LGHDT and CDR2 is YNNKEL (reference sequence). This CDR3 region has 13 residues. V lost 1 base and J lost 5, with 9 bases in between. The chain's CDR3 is CASSQGTSDEQYF. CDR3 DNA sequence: TGTGCCAGCAGCCAAGGGACGTCAGACGAGCAGTACTTC.

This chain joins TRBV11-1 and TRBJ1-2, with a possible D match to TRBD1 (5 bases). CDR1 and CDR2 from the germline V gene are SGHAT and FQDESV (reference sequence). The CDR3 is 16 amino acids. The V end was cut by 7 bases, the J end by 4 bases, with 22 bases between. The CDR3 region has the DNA TGTGCCAGCATCACCCTAACTGCCGTGAGGGGCTATGGCTACACCTTC. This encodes CASITLTAVRGYGYTF.

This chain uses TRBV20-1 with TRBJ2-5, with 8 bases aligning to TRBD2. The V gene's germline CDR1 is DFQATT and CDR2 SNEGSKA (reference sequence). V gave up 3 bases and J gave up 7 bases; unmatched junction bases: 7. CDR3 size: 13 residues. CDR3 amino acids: CSASGAGVGTQYF. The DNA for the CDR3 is TGCAGTGCTAGCGGAGCGGGAGTAGGGACCCAGTACTTC.

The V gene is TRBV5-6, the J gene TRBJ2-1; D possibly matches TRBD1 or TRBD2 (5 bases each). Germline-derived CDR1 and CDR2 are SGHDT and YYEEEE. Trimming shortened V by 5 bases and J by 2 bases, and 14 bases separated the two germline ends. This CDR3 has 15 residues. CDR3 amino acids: CASRPGLGTYNEQFF. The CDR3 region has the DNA TGTGCCAGCAGGCCGGGGCTGGGAACCTACAATGAGCAGTTCTTC.

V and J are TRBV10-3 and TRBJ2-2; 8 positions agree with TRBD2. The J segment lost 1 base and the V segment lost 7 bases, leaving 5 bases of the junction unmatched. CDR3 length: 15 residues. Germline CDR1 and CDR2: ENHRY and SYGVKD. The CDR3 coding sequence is TGTGCCATCATGGCTAGCGGGCTGAACACCGGGGAGCTGTTTTTT. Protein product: CAIMASGLNTGELFF.

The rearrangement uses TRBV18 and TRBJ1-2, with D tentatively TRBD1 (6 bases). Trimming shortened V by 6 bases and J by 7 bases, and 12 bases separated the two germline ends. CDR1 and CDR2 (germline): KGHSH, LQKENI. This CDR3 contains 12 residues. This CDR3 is CASSHGGAGYTF. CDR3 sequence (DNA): TGTGCCAGCTCCCACGGGGGGGCTGGCTACACCTTC.

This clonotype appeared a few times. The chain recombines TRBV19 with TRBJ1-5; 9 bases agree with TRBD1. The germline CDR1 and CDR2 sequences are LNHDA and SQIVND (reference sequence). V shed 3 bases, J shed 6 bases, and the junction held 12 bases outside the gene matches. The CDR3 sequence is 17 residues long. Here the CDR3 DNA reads TGTGCCAGTAGTATCAGAGGGGGGACAGGGCGTATTCAGCCCCAGCATTTT. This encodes CASSIRGGTGRIQPQHF.

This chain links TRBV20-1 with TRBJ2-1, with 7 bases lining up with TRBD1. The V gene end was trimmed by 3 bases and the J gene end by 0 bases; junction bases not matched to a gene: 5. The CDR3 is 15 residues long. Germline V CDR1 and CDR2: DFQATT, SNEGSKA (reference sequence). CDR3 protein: CSARQGVSSYNEQFF. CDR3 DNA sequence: TGCAGTGCTAGGCAGGGGGTCAGCTCCTACAATGAGCAGTTCTTC.

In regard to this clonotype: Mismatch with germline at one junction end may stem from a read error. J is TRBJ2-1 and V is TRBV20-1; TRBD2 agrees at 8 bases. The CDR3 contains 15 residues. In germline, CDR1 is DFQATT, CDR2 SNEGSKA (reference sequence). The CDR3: CSARGTGGVGDEQFF. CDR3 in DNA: TGCAGTGCAAGAGGGACGGGAGGGGTTGGCGATGAGCAGTTCTTC.

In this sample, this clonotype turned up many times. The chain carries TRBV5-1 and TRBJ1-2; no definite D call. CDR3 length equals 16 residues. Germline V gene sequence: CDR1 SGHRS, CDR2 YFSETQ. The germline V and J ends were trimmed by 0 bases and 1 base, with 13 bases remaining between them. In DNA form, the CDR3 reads TGCGCCAGCAGCTTGGGGACCAATCGGGGTAACTATGGCTACACCTTC. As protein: CASSLGTNRGNYGYTF.

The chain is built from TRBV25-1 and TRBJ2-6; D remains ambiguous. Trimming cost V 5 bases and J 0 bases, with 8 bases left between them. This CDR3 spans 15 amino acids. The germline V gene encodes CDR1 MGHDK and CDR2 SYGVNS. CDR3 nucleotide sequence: TGTGCCAGCAGTCGACTCAGCTCTGGGGCCAACGTCCTGACTTTC. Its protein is CASSRLSSGANVLTF.

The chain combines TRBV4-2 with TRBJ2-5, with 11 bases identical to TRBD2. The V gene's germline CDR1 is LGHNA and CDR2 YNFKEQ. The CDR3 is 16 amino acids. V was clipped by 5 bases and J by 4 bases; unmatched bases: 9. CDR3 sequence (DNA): TGTGCCAGCAGCGCGGGACTAGCGGCCCCAGGAGAGACCCAGTACTTC. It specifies CASSAGLAAPGETQYF.

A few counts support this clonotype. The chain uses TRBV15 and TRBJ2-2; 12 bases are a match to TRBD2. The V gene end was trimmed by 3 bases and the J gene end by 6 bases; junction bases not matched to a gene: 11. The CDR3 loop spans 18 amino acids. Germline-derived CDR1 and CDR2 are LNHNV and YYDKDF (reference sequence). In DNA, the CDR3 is TGTGCCACCAGCAGTCCCCGACTAGCGGGAGATCTGTCCGGGGAGCTGTTTTTT. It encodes CATSSPRLAGDLSGELFF. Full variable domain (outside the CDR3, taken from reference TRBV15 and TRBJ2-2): DAMVIQNPRYQVTQFGKPVTLSCSQTLNHNVMYWYQQKSSQAPKLLFHYYDKDFNNEADTPDNFQSRRPNTSFCFLDIRSPGLGDTAMYLCATSSPRLAGDLSGELFFGEGSRLTVL.

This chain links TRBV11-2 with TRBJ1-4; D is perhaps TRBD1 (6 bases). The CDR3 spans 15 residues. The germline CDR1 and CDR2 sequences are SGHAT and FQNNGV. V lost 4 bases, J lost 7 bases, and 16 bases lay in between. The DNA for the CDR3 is TGTGCCAGCAGCTCACAGGGAGGGGTGGCTGAAAAACTGTTTTTT. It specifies CASSSQGGVAEKLFF. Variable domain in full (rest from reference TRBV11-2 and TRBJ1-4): EAGVAQSPRYKIIEKRQSVAFWCNPISGHATLYWYQQILGQGPKLLIQFQNNGVVDDSQLPKDRFSAERLKGVDSTLKIQPAKLEDSAVYLCASSSQGGVAEKLFFGSGTQLSVL.

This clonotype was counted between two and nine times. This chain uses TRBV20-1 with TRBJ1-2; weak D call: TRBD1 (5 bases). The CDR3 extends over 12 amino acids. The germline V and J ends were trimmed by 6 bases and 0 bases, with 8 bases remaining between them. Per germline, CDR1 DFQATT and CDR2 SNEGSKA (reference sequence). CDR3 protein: CSARQTNYGYTF. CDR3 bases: TGCAGTGCCCGACAGACTAACTATGGCTACACCTTC.

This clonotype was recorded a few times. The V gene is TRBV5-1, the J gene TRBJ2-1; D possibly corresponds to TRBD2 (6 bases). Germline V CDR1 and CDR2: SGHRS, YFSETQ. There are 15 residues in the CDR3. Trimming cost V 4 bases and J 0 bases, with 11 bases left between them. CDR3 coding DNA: TGCGCCAGCAGCCCGTACGGGAGCTCCTACAATGAGCAGTTCTTC. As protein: CASSPYGSSYNEQFF.

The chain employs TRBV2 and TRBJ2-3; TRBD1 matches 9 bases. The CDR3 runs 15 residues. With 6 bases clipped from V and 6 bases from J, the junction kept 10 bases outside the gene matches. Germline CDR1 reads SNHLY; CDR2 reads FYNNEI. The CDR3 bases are TGTGCCAGCAGGGTCACAGGGGGCATCTACGATACGCAGTATTTT. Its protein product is CASRVTGGIYDTQYF.

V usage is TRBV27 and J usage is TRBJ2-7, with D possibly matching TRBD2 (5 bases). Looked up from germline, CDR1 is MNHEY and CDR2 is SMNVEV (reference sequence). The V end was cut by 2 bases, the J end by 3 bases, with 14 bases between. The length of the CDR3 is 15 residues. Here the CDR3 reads CASSLRAQRDYEQYF. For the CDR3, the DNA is TGTGCCAGCAGTTTAAGGGCACAGAGGGACTACGAGCAGTACTTC.

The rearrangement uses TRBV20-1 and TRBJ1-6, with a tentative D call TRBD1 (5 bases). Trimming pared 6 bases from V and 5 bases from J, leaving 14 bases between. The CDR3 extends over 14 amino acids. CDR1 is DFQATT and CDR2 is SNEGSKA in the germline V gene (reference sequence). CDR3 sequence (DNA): TGCAGTGCCCAGGGCCGTCTCAATAATTCACCCCTCCACTTT. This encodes CSAQGRLNNSPLHF.

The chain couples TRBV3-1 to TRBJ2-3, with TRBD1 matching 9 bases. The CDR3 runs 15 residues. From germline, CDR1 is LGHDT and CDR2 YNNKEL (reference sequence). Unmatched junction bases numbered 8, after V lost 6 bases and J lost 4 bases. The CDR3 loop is CASRVSGTGPDTQYF. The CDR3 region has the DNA TGTGCCAGCAGGGTCTCCGGGACAGGGCCAGATACGCAGTATTTT.

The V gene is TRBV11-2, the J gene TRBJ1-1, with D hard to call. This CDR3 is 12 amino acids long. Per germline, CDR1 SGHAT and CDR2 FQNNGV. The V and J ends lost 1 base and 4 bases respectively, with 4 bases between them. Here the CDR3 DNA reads TGTGCCAGCAGCTTAGTACCCACTGAAGCTTTCTTT. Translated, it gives CASSLVPTEAFF. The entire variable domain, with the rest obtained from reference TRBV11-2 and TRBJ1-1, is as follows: EAGVAQSPRYKIIEKRQSVAFWCNPISGHATLYWYQQILGQGPKLLIQFQNNGVVDDSQLPKDRFSAERLKGVDSTLKIQPAKLEDSAVYLCASSLVPTEAFFGQGTRLTVV.